Given below is one T cell receptor (beta chain) in context. This sample was taken from a study of control samples from healthy donors and cancer patients. The table came from immunoSEQ multiplex PCR; TCRdb's copy has only in-frame clones and leaves some out. The sample lists 55,000 to 90,000 clones, 84% occurring once. Material for sequencing was blood. The sequence derives from a man aged 45-60 years in good health.

The CDR3 DNA reads TGTGCCAGCAGCTTCCCGACTTACAGGGGCACAGATACGCAGTATTTT. As protein: CASSFPTYRGTDTQYF. The chain couples TRBV5-4 to TRBJ2-3, with TRBD1 as a possible D gene (6 bases). The length of the CDR3 is 16 residues. Trimming cost V 2 bases and J 1 base, with 14 bases left between them. Germline V CDR1 and CDR2: SGHNT, YYREEE (reference sequence).